Listed here is a single T cell receptor (beta chain). With constant-segment primers, 5'RACE yielded cDNA libraries of TCR alpha and TCR beta that carried sample barcodes and UMIs. A single record per CDR3 protein comes from TCRdb applying MiXCR to the 5' RACE reads. The sample lists under 450,000 distinct CDR3 sequences, 20% to 25% occurring once. The sample originates from a study of T-cell memory formation after mild COVID-19. Trimming pared 0 bases from V and 4 bases from J, leaving 9 bases between. This CDR3 spans 14 amino acids. Germline V gives CDR1 KGHSH, CDR2 LQKENI. This clonotype was obtained from a man aged 18 to 29 who had mild COVID-19 (a few samples of this study predate the infection). Cell type and time point are not known. J is TRBJ2-5 and V is TRBV18, with D perhaps assigned TRBD1 or TRBD2 (5 bases each). The sequencing sample was made of PBMCs or a T cell subset sorted from them (not recorded which). The CDR3 sequence: CASSPPQGRETQYF. Written as DNA, the CDR3 is TGTGCCAGCTCACCACCCCAGGGACGAGAGACCCAGTACTTC. Supplemented by reference TRBV18 and TRBJ2-5, the full variable domain reads NAGVMQNPRHLVRRRGQEARLRCSPMKGHSHVYWYRQLPEEGLKFMVYLQKENIIDESGMPKERFSAEFPKEGPSILRIQQVVRGDSAAYFCASSPPQGRETQYFGPGTRLLVL.